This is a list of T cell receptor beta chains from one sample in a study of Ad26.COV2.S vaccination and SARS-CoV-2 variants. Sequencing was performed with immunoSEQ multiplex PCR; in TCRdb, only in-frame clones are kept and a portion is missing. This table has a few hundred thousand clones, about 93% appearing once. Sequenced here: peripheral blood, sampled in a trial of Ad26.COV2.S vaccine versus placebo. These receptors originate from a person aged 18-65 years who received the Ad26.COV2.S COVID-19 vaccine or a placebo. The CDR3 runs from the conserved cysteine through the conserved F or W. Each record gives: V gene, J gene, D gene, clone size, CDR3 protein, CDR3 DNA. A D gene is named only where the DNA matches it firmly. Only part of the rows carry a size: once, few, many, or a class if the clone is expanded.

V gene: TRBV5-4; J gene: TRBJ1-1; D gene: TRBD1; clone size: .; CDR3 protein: CASSPGQGVTEAFF; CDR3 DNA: TGTGCCAGCAGCCCCGGACAGGGCGTCACTGAAGCTTTCTTT
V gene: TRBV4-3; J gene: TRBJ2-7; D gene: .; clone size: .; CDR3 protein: CASSQDRQSYEQYF; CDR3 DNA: TGCGCCAGCAGCCAAGACCGACAGTCCTACGAGCAGTACTTC
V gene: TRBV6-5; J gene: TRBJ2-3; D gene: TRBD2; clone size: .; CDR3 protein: CASRTTSYRTDTQYF; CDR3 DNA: TGTGCCAGCCGAACGACTAGCTACCGCACAGATACGCAGTATTTT
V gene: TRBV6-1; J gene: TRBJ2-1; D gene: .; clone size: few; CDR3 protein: CASSPITGEQFF; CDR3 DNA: TGTGCCAGCAGCCCTATCACGGGTGAGCAGTTCTTC
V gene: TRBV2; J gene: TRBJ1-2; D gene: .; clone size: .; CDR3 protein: CASRQKVQGMGGYTF; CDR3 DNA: TGTGCCAGCAGACAGAAAGTGCAGGGAATGGGAGGCTACACCTTC
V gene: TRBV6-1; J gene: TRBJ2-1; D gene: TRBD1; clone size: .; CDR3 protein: CASSELRGTAYNEQFF; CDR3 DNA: TGTGCCAGCAGTGAACTCCGTGGGACAGCCTACAATGAGCAGTTCTTC
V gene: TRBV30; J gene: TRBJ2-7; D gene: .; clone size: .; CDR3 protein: CAWSRGIYEQYF; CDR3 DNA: TGTGCCTGGAGTCGCGGGATCTACGAGCAGTACTTC
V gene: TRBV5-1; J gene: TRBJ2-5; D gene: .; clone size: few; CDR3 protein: CASSFGGEETQYF; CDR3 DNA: TGCGCCAGCAGCTTTGGCGGCGAAGAGACCCAGTACTTC
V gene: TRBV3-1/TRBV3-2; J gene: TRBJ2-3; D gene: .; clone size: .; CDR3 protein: CASSLRGVSDTQYF; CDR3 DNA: TGTGCCAGCAGCCTTAGGGGGGTTTCAGATACGCAGTATTTT
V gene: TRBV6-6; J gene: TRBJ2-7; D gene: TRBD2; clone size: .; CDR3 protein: CASSYSGERGSYEQYF; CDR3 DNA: TGTGCCAGCAGTTACTCAGGGGAGCGGGGATCCTACGAGCAGTACTTC
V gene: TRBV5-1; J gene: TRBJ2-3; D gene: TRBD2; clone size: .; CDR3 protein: CASSLVPSGVTDTQYF; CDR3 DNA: TGCGCCAGCAGCTTGGTTCCTAGCGGAGTCACAGATACGCAGTATTTT
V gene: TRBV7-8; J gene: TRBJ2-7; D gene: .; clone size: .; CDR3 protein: CASSRESSYEQYF; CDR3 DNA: TGTGCCAGCAGCCGAGAGAGCTCCTACGAGCAGTACTTC
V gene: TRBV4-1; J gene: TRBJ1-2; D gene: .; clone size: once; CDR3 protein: CASSQESHPEGYTF; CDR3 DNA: TGCGCCAGCAGCCAAGAATCGCATCCGGAGGGCTACACCTTC
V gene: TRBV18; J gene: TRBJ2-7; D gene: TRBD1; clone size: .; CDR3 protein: CASSPGTEAYEQYF; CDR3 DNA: TGTGCCAGCTCACCTGGGACAGAAGCCTACGAGCAGTACTTC
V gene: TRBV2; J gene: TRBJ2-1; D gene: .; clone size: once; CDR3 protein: CASSDLEQPVSSQFF; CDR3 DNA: TGTGCCAGCAGTGATCTAGAACAGCCGGTAAGCAGCCAGTTCTTC
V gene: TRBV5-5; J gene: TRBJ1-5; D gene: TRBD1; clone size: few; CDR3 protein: CASSSIPGQGSQPQHF; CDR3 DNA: TGTGCCAGCAGCTCGATACCGGGACAGGGGAGTCAGCCCCAGCATTTT
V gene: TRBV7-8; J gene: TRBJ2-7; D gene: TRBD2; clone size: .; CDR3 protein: CASSGAYEQYF; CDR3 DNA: TGTGCCTCCAGCGGGGCCTACGAGCAGTACTTC
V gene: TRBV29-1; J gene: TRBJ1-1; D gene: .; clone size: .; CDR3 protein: CSVGLSAAMNTEAFF; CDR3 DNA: TGCAGCGTTGGTCTCAGCGCAGCAATGAACACTGAAGCTTTCTTT
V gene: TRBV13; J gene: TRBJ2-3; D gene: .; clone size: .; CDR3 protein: CASSFGHTDTQYF; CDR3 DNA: TGTGCCAGCAGCTTCGGCCACACAGATACGCAGTATTTT
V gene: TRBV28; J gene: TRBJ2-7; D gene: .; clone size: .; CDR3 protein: CASSPGNMGLRSYEQYF; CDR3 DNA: TGTGCCAGCAGTCCCGGGAACATGGGCCTGAGATCCTACGAGCAGTACTTC
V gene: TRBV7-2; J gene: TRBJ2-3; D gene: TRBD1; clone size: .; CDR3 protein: CASSTGTGGFVDTQYF; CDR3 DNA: TGTGCCAGCAGTACCGGGACAGGGGGCTTTGTAGATACGCAGTATTTT
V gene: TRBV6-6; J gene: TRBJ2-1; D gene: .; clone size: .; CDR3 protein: CASMPEGVSYNEQFF; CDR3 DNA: TGTGCCAGCATGCCGGAGGGCGTATCCTACAATGAGCAGTTCTTC
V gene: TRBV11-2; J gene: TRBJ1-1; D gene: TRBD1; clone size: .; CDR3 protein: CASSSIPGQGREAFF; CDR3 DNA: TGTGCCAGCAGTTCCATTCCGGGACAGGGGAGGGAAGCTTTCTTT
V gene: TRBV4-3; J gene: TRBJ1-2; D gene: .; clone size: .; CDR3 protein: CASSPGGPFNYGYTF; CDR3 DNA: TGCGCCAGCAGCCCCGGGGGTCCTTTTAACTATGGCTACACCTTC
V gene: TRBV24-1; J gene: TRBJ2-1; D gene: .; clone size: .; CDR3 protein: CATSDPGTLDNEQFF; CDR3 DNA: TGTGCCACCAGTGATCCCGGGACTCTTGACAATGAGCAGTTCTTC
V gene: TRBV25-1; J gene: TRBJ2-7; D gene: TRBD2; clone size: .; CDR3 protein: CASSGGTTPYEQYF; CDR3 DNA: TGTGCCAGCAGTGGAGGGACTACCCCCTACGAGCAGTACTTC